This is a list of T cell receptor beta chains from one sample in a study of cytomegalovirus exposure and HLA in healthy donors. The method was immunoSEQ multiplex PCR; TCRdb's version includes in-frame clones alone and lacks a portion of them. The repertoire holds 270,000 or so clones, with roughly 88% as singletons. The sequenced material came from PBMCs. The origin of the receptors is a middle-aged man in good health and CMV-seropositive. Each CDR3 is given without its conserved first and last residue.

cdr3_aa v_call
ASSFQGGGLAKNIQY TRBV27
ASSIIGRWREAGQY TRBV28
AWRDYDRGSNEQF TRBV30
ASSVQSWNTEAF TRBV9
ASSLLSGAQETQY TRBV28
ASSYGQGAYGYT TRBV6-5
ASRGLRGTNEKLF TRBV2
ASSPPLTSGRTGELF TRBV18
AWILSTNTGELF TRBV30
ASSLRDRADF TRBV13
ASSLPGGTGAYEQY TRBV28
ASSRDAGVGNQPQH TRBV19
AWSVPGTTSYEQY TRBV30
ASSAGLAYEQY TRBV9
ATSRWTSGSPDTQY TRBV15
ASSPPTGRTEAF TRBV6-1
ASSLRTGGNQPQH TRBV28
ASNSGYEQF TRBV19
ASSSDRDRGHPDTQY TRBV27
ASSMRQTSSYEQY TRBV19
ATRQVKEAF TRBV6-6
ASSRDRDNEKLF TRBV4-2
ASSLTSVETDTQY TRBV27
ASSKAPRDTANTGELF TRBV21-1
ASSLTRVTSYEQY TRBV27
ASSYEGTRGNEQF TRBV6-5
ASSDWFGEETQY TRBV2
ASSRPGQGHEQY TRBV2
ASTWTNYGYT TRBV7-2
SVVAGAFRGEQY TRBV29-1
ASCDRGRNTEAF TRBV2
ASSLARQSSGNTIY TRBV11-2
ASSYSQQGAGNTIY TRBV6-5
ASSLTTNEKLF TRBV6-5
ASSSAGGPWYEQY TRBV6-5
ASSLGLAPTYEQY TRBV28
ASSGGDDIQY TRBV2
ASSPRDNRRGNEQF TRBV7-3